Each of the 32 T cell receptor beta chains below was sequenced from the same sample in a study of siplizumab effects on memory and regulatory T cells. Assay used: immunoSEQ multiplex PCR; TCRdb lists only in-frame clones, some missing. The sample lists approximately 100,000 clones; around 90% were seen once. Input material: non-Treg CD4+ T cells sorted from blood. The receptor set was obtained from a human donor in good health.

This clone appeared a single time. The chain combines TRBV2 with TRBJ1-3; 7 nucleotides agree with TRBD1. Germline V gives CDR1 SNHLY, CDR2 FYNNEI. CDR3 length: 16 amino acids. V dropped 6 bases and J dropped 4; count of bases not matched to a gene: 12. The CDR3 region has the DNA TGTGCCAGCAGCCGACAGGGAGCGAGTGGGGGAAACACCATATATTTT. It specifies CASSRQGASGGNTIYF.

This clone showed up just a few times. This sequence joins TRBV5-1 and TRBJ2-3; either TRBD1 or TRBD2 may fit D (5 bases each). The CDR3 contains 15 residues. The V and J ends lost 4 bases and 2 bases respectively, with 14 bases between them. Per the germline V gene, CDR1 is SGHRS and CDR2 is YFSETQ. The CDR3 here is CASSPGRGDTDTQYF. Written as DNA, the CDR3 is TGCGCCAGCAGCCCCGGACGGGGCGACACAGATACGCAGTATTTT. Supplemented by reference TRBV5-1 and TRBJ2-3, the full variable domain reads KAGVTQTPRYLIKTRGQQVTLSCSPISGHRSVSWYQQTPGQGLQFLFEYFSETQRNKGNFPGRFSGRQFSNSRSEMNVSTLELGDSALYLCASSPGRGDTDTQYFGPGTRLTVL.

The rearrangement joins TRBV2 to TRBJ2-4, with D unclear. The ends were cut back, 7 bases at V and 3 bases at J, with 19 bases in the middle. This CDR3 comprises 16 residues. Germline V gene data show CDR1 as SNHLY and CDR2 as FYNNEI. This CDR3 reads CASMLEGWLGKNIQYF. CDR3 bases: TGTGCCAGCATGTTAGAAGGGTGGTTGGGCAAAAACATTCAGTACTTC.

The chain recombines TRBV9 with TRBJ2-2; maybe TRBD2 (5 bases). CDR3 length: 14 amino acids. The germline V and J ends were trimmed by 3 bases and 7 bases, with 13 bases remaining between them. Germline CDR1 SGDLS, CDR2 YYNGEE. As DNA, the CDR3 is TGTGCCAGCAGCGCAATTGTCGGGATCGGGGAGCTGTTTTTT. This translates into CASSAIVGIGELFF.

This clone was recorded at least ten times. The chain couples TRBV2 to TRBJ1-5; 7 bases are a match to TRBD1. There are 14 residues in the CDR3. Trimming at V came to 6 bases and at J to 3 bases, leaving 5 bases not matched to a gene. Germline V gives CDR1 SNHLY, CDR2 FYNNEI. This chain's CDR3 is CASRTEGANQPQHF. The CDR3 coding sequence is TGTGCCAGCAGGACCGAGGGGGCCAATCAGCCCCAGCATTTT.

The rearrangement joins TRBV7-9 to TRBJ2-3; perhaps TRBD2 as D (5 bases). Germline loops: CDR1 SEHNR, CDR2 FQNEAQ (reference sequence). The V gene lost 5 bases and the J gene lost 2 bases, with 17 bases spanning the gap. The CDR3 consists of 16 residues. CDR3 nucleotide sequence: TGTGCCAGCAGCAGACCCCTAGGAGGACTCACAGATACGCAGTATTTT. As protein: CASSRPLGGLTDTQYF. The complete variable domain, with remaining parts taken from reference TRBV7-9 and TRBJ2-3, reads DTGVSQNPRHKITKRGQNVTFRCDPISEHNRLYWYRQTLGQGPEFLTYFQNEAQLEKSRLLSDRFSAERPKGSFSTLEIQRTEQGDSAMYLCASSRPLGGLTDTQYFGPGTRLTVL.

The chain is built from TRBV7-9 and TRBJ1-4, with a tentative D call TRBD1 (5 bases). The V gene lost 5 bases and the J gene lost 7 bases, with 17 bases spanning the gap. This CDR3 is built from 15 residues. Germline assignment: CDR1 SEHNR and CDR2 FQNEAQ (reference sequence). The DNA of the CDR3 is TGTGCCAGCAGCCGCTCCGGGGCTTGGGGTGAAAAACTGTTTTTT. Protein product: CASSRSGAWGEKLFF.

The chain joins TRBV6-1 to TRBJ2-5; unclear D gene. V was pared by 1 base and J by 7 bases, with 4 bases between. Looked up from germline, CDR1 is MNHNS and CDR2 is SASEGT. CDR3 size: 11 residues. The CDR3 protein is CASSEVVTQYF. CDR3 DNA sequence: TGTGCCAGCAGTGAAGTCGTGACCCAGTACTTC.

The V and J genes are TRBV10-3 and TRBJ2-3, with a tentative D call TRBD1 (6 bases). The CDR3 loop spans 16 amino acids. The germline gives CDR1 ENHRY, CDR2 SYGVKD. The V end was cut by 7 bases, the J end by 0 bases, with 17 bases between. CDR3: CAITGDNLGSTDTQYF. The CDR3 DNA follows: TGTGCCATCACCGGGGACAACCTGGGGAGCACAGATACGCAGTATTTT.

On this clone: The same CDR3 arises from other DNA sequences in this sample as well. CDR3 in amino acids: CASSLGGANTGELFF. The CDR3 DNA reads as TGTGCCAGCAGCTTGGGGGGCGCCAACACCGGGGAGCTGTTTTTT. J is TRBJ2-2 and V is TRBV5-4; D may be TRBD1 (5 bases). The CDR3 has 15 amino acids. V lost 0 bases to trimming and J lost 2 bases, with 8 bases between them. Looked up from germline, CDR1 is SGHNT and CDR2 is YYREEE (reference sequence).

As regards this clone: Other DNA sequences in this sample translate to the same CDR3. This chain joins TRBV18 and TRBJ1-2; TRBD1 matches at 7 bases. The CDR3 consists of 13 residues. Trimming removed 3 bases from V and 8 bases from J; junction bases left unmatched: 6. CDR1 is KGHSH, CDR2 LQKENI, per germline. The CDR3 nucleotides are TGTGCCAGCTCACCCGGTCAGGGGGACGGCTACACCTTC. This encodes CASSPGQGDGYTF.

This clone has just one count. The rearrangement joins TRBV11-1 to TRBJ2-6; D remains ambiguous. Trimming stripped 5 bases from V and 5 bases from J, with 13 bases between. The CDR3 sequence is 15 residues long. CDR1 and CDR2 from the germline V gene are SGHAT and FQDESV (reference sequence). The DNA for the CDR3 is TGTGCCAGCAGCCCATCGGTGGAAAGGGCCAACGTCCTGACTTTC. Translated, it gives CASSPSVERANVLTF.

V is TRBV11-3 and J is TRBJ2-3; the D is unclear. This CDR3 is built from 12 residues. V was trimmed by 5 bases and J by 6 bases, leaving 9 bases between them. Germline V lookup: CDR1 SGHNT, CDR2 YENEEA. The CDR3 DNA sequence: TGTGCCAGCAGCCCGAGGTTGGATACGCAGTATTTT. It yields the protein CASSPRLDTQYF.

This clone was picked up a small number of times. V gene TRBV30 combines with J gene TRBJ1-4, with D tentatively TRBD1 (5 bases). In germline, CDR1 is GTSNPN, CDR2 SVGIG (reference sequence). The V end lost 4 bases, the J end lost 8 bases, and 17 bases lay between the germline ends. CDR3 length equals 14 residues. DNA of the CDR3: TGTGCCTGGACCCGGGGGTTGGGGCAGGAAAAACTGTTTTTT. Translated: CAWTRGLGQEKLFF. Full variable domain (rest looked up from reference TRBV30 and TRBJ1-4): SQTIHQWPATLVQPVGSPLSLECTVEGTSNPNLYWYRQAAGRGLQLLFYSVGIGQISSEVPQNLSASRPQDRQFILSSKKLLLSDSGFYLCAWTRGLGQEKLFFGSGTQLSVL.

V gene TRBV4-1 combines with J gene TRBJ1-2; weak D call: TRBD1 (5 bases). Trimming took 0 bases from V and 3 from J, leaving 17 bases between them. This CDR3 comprises 17 residues. Germline V gene sequence: CDR1 MGHRA, CDR2 YSYEKL. This CDR3 reads CASSQEGWGRVDYGYTF. CDR3 DNA sequence: TGCGCCAGCAGCCAAGAAGGGTGGGGCAGGGTAGACTATGGCTACACCTTC.

The chain is built from TRBV11-2 and TRBJ2-5, with 9 bases matching TRBD1. V lost 1 base, J lost 3 bases, and 15 bases stayed unmatched. CDR1 is SGHAT and CDR2 is FQNNGV in the germline V gene. The CDR3 covers 19 residues. The CDR3, as DNA: TGTGCCAGCAGCTTAGTGGAGATGGGACAGGGTTCCCGTAAAGAGACCCAGTACTTC. Amino acids: CASSLVEMGQGSRKETQYF.

In the case of this clone: One end of the junction is discordant with germline, which a read error may explain. The CDR3: CASSFSPPQVLETQYF. The CDR3 region has the DNA TGTGCTAGCAGCTTTTCCCCTCCCCAGGTTCTGGAGACCCAGTACTTC. The rearrangement links TRBV7-7 to TRBJ2-5, with D unresolved. Germline V gene lookup returns CDR1 SSHAT and CDR2 FNYEAQ (reference sequence). The CDR3 totals 16 residues.

The chain links TRBV4-2 to TRBJ2-1; D not certain. Per the germline V gene, CDR1 is LGHNA and CDR2 is YNFKEQ. This CDR3 has 15 residues. Between the trimmed V and J ends, which lost 1 base and 7 bases, there was a span of 14 bases. The CDR3 region is CASSQGRKDVNEQFF. As DNA, the CDR3 is TGTGCCAGCAGCCAAGGGCGCAAGGACGTGAATGAGCAGTTCTTC.

J is TRBJ2-7 and V is TRBV7-8; 9 nucleotides agree with TRBD1. The CDR3 runs 18 residues. Germline CDR1 reads SGHVS; CDR2 reads FQNEAQ. Trimming removed 0 bases from V and 0 bases from J; junction bases left unmatched: 9. This CDR3 is CASSLARRDRAYSYEQYF. The DNA for the CDR3 is TGTGCCAGCAGCTTAGCGAGGAGGGACAGGGCCTACTCCTACGAGCAGTACTTC. Full variable domain (rest looked up from reference TRBV7-8 and TRBJ2-7): GAGVSQSPRYKVAKRGQDVALRCDPISGHVSLFWYQQALGQGPEFLTYFQNEAQLDKSGLPSDRFFAERPEGSVSTLKIQRTQQEDSAVYLCASSLARRDRAYSYEQYFGPGTRLTVT.

The chain couples TRBV28 to TRBJ2-5; D may be TRBD2 (5 bases). The CDR3 has 13 residues. Per germline, CDR1 MDHEN and CDR2 SYDVKM. The V end was cut by 6 bases, the J end by 5 bases, with 13 bases between. The CDR3 loop reads CASRGGPEETQYF. CDR3 nucleotide sequence: TGTGCCAGCAGAGGAGGACCGGAGGAGACCCAGTACTTC.

This clone was seen only a few times. The J gene is TRBJ1-5, the V gene TRBV7-3; D is unresolved. CDR1 is SGHTA, CDR2 FQGTGA, per germline. The CDR3 is made up of 13 amino acids. Trimming took off 1 base at V and 0 bases at J, with 1 base between the two ends. CDR3 in DNA: TGTGCCAGCAGCTTAAATAGCAATCAGCCCCAGCATTTT. Translation: CASSLNSNQPQHF.

The rearrangement uses TRBV2 and TRBJ1-2; 8 nucleotides match TRBD1. Germline V gene sequence: CDR1 SNHLY, CDR2 FYNNEI. CDR3 length: 15 amino acids. The junction had 8 bases not matched to a gene; V was cut back by 8 bases and J by 0 bases. CDR3 loop: CASVQGTGANYGYTF. CDR3 sequence (DNA): TGTGCCAGCGTACAAGGGACAGGAGCTAACTATGGCTACACCTTC.

This chain joins TRBV5-1 and TRBJ1-5, with D unclear. The CDR3 contains 13 residues. Looked up from germline, CDR1 is SGHRS and CDR2 is YFSETQ. Trimming cost V 4 bases and J 5 bases, with 10 bases left between them. The DNA of the CDR3 is TGCGCCAGCAGCCTTCAAGGCGATCAGCCCCAGCATTTT. Its protein is CASSLQGDQPQHF.

The rearrangement links TRBV28 to TRBJ2-1, with 14 bases fitting TRBD2. Germline CDR1 reads MDHEN; CDR2 reads SYDVKM. This CDR3 spans 18 amino acids. With V trimmed by 9 bases and J by 4 bases, 14 bases remained unmatched. This CDR3 reads CASLPGLAGARLYNEQFF. The CDR3 DNA sequence: TGTGCCAGTCTACCGGGACTAGCGGGAGCCCGCTTGTACAATGAGCAGTTCTTC.

This clone came up once. The J gene is TRBJ2-5, the V gene TRBV30; 9 positions match TRBD2. CDR1 and CDR2 from the germline V gene are GTSNPN and SVGIG (reference sequence). The CDR3 has 17 amino acids. Trimming at V came to 3 bases and at J to 0 bases, leaving 11 bases not matched to a gene. CDR3 DNA: TGTGCCTGGAGAGGTTCGAGCGGGAGGAAGTACCAAGAGACCCAGTACTTC. Translated, it gives CAWRGSSGRKYQETQYF.

The chain recombines TRBV2 with TRBJ2-7; a possible D gene is TRBD1 (5 bases). CDR1 and CDR2 (germline): SNHLY, FYNNEI. Trimming removed 4 bases at V and 1 base at J, with 5 bases between. CDR3 length: 12 residues. For the CDR3, the DNA is TGTGCCAGCAGTGGACAGTCCTACGAGCAGTACTTC. Translating gives CASSGQSYEQYF.

The chain is built from TRBV28 and TRBJ2-6, with D hard to call. This CDR3 spans 16 amino acids. CDR1 is MDHEN, CDR2 SYDVKM, per germline. V shed 4 bases and J shed 2 bases, with 12 bases lying between them. The CDR3 DNA follows: TGTGCCAGCAGTTCCAGGCTCCAGGCTGGGGCCAACGTCCTGACTTTC. This gives the protein CASSSRLQAGANVLTF.

The CDR3 region is CASSLIREGDYGYTF. DNA of the CDR3: TGTGCCAGCAGCTTAATCCGAGAAGGCGACTATGGCTACACCTTC. V usage is TRBV7-8 and J usage is TRBJ1-2; no firm D call. Per the germline V gene, CDR1 is SGHVS and CDR2 is FQNEAQ. The CDR3 extends over 15 amino acids. Trimming stripped 2 bases from V and 3 bases from J, with 13 bases between.

Written as DNA, the CDR3 is TGTGCCAGCATGTCAACAGGGCGTAACTATGGCTACACCTTC. This translates into CASMSTGRNYGYTF. V gene TRBV6-5 combines with J gene TRBJ1-2; TRBD1 might be the D (6 bases). Germline V gives CDR1 MNHEY, CDR2 SVGAGI. Between the trimmed V and J ends, which lost 7 bases and 1 base, there was a span of 13 bases. The CDR3 runs to 14 residues.

V is TRBV19 and J is TRBJ1-3; D is undetermined. V was trimmed by 3 bases and J by 0 bases, leaving 12 bases between them. Germline assignment: CDR1 LNHDA and CDR2 SQIVND (reference sequence). This CDR3 comprises 16 residues. The CDR3 DNA reads TGTGCCAGTAGTATCGTAGGGAGACCCTCTGGAAACACCATATATTTT. Its protein product is CASSIVGRPSGNTIYF.

The gene calls are TRBV5-8 and TRBJ2-1, with no clear D. CDR3 size: 12 residues. Germline values: CDR1 SGHTS, CDR2 YDEGEE. V was shortened by 1 base and J by 10 bases, with 9 bases between the two germline ends. The CDR3 DNA follows: TGTGCCAGCAGCTTGAACCTCAAGGAGCAGTTCTTC. Its protein is CASSLNLKEQFF.

The genes are TRBV5-4 and TRBJ1-1; 11 bases fit TRBD1. Trimming removed 4 bases from V and 4 bases from J; junction bases left unmatched: 6. The CDR3 totals 15 residues. Germline-derived CDR1 and CDR2 are SGHNT and YYREEE (reference sequence). CDR3 nucleotides: TGTGCCAGCAGCCCAGGTGGACAGGGGGCCACTGAAGCTTTCTTT. Translated, it gives CASSPGGQGATEAFF.